One sample yielded the 28 T cell receptor beta chains listed below, sequenced in a study of CD8 T cells in Susac syndrome. Reverse transcription of roughly 0.5 to 1 ug RNA was carried out with random hexamers. TCRdb redid the calling of the immunoSEQ multiplex PCR reads with MiXCR, one entry per CDR3 protein. This table has about 240,000 distinct CDR3 sequences, almost 97% appearing once. Material for sequencing was CD4+ T cells from PBMCs. All receptors come from a human donor with Susac syndrome.

The chain employs TRBV6-5 and TRBJ1-1; D not resolved. The V end was cut by 4 bases, the J end by 1 base, with 10 bases between. CDR1 and CDR2 (germline): MNHEY, SVGAGI. CDR3 size: 14 residues. CDR3 protein: CASSSNQRNTEAFF. The CDR3 region has the DNA TGTGCCAGCAGTTCGAATCAACGGAACACTGAAGCTTTCTTT.

The chain recombines TRBV4-1 with TRBJ2-1; D call uncertain. Germline assignment: CDR1 MGHRA and CDR2 YSYEKL. The length of the CDR3 is 13 residues. Trimming shortened V by 4 bases and J by 8 bases, and 12 bases separated the two germline ends. For the CDR3, the DNA is TGCGCCAGCAGCCGGACCCCTCGATATGAGCAGTTCTTC. It specifies CASSRTPRYEQFF.

This chain links TRBV10-2 with TRBJ2-7; possible D gene TRBD1, 6 bases. The germline CDR1 and CDR2 sequences are WSHSY and SAAADI. V was pared by 8 bases and J by 1 base, with 9 bases between. The CDR3 spans 12 residues. The CDR3 loop is CASAGQSYEQYF. The CDR3 DNA reads as TGCGCCAGCGCAGGACAGTCCTACGAGCAGTACTTC.

The chain is built from TRBV24-1 and TRBJ2-6, with D possibly matching TRBD1 (6 bases). The V gene's germline CDR1 is KGHDR and CDR2 SFDVKD. The CDR3 contains 15 residues. V lost 3 bases and J lost 2, with 7 bases in between. CDR3 sequence: CATSDPGAGANVLTF. Written as DNA, the CDR3 is TGTGCCACCAGTGATCCAGGGGCTGGGGCCAACGTCCTGACTTTC.

The V and J genes are TRBV3-1 and TRBJ2-7; D unresolved. Germline lookup yields CDR1 LGHDT and CDR2 YNNKEL (reference sequence). The CDR3 spans 15 residues. With 4 bases removed from V and 1 base from J, the gap between germline ends came to 14 bases. The CDR3 loop reads CASSPKVGSSYEQYF. The CDR3 DNA reads TGTGCCAGCAGCCCGAAGGTGGGCAGTTCCTACGAGCAGTACTTC.

V is TRBV5-1 and J is TRBJ2-7, with 7 bases lining up with TRBD1. Losses at the gene ends were 4 bases for V and 5 bases for J; bases not matched to a gene: 9. The CDR3 runs 14 residues. Germline loops: CDR1 SGHRS, CDR2 YFSETQ. CDR3 DNA: TGCGCCAGCAGCGCTAAAGACAGGGACAACGAGCAGTACTTC. Translating it yields CASSAKDRDNEQYF.

The rearrangement uses TRBV6-5 and TRBJ2-7, with unresolved D. The CDR3 contains 14 residues. Trimming stripped 2 bases from V and 5 bases from J, with 13 bases between. Germline CDR1 reads MNHEY; CDR2 reads SVGAGI. CDR3 sequence reads: CASSYGGRRDEQYF. The CDR3 nucleotides are TGTGCCAGCAGTTACGGCGGCAGGCGCGACGAGCAGTACTTC.

This chain links TRBV4-1 with TRBJ2-7; TRBD2 aligns across 7 bases. V lost 6 bases, J lost 3 bases, and 5 bases stayed unmatched. Germline CDR1 is MGHRA and CDR2 is YSYEKL. The CDR3 runs to 13 residues. The CDR3 region is CASRGGRNYEQYF. The CDR3 bases are TGCGCCAGCAGAGGCGGGAGAAACTACGAGCAGTACTTC.

The J gene is TRBJ2-1, the V gene TRBV20-1; TRBD2 matches 7 bases. This CDR3 is built from 12 residues. CDR1 DFQATT and CDR2 SNEGSKA come from the germline V gene (reference sequence). V gave up 3 bases and J gave up 8 bases; unmatched junction bases: 4. Here the CDR3 reads CSARLAAYEQFF. DNA of the CDR3: TGCAGTGCTAGGCTAGCGGCCTATGAGCAGTTCTTC.

The chain recombines TRBV7-9 with TRBJ2-7; D perhaps matches TRBD1 (7 bases). This CDR3 is 14 amino acids long. V was trimmed by 4 bases and J by 6 bases, leaving 16 bases between them. CDR1 is SEHNR, CDR2 FQNEAQ, per germline (reference sequence). Here the CDR3 reads CASSSGGTAGEQYF. The CDR3 DNA is TGTGCCAGCAGCTCTGGGGGGACAGCGGGCGAGCAGTACTTC.

The CDR3 here is CASSPQGSQYEQYF. The CDR3, as DNA: TGTGCCAGCTCACCACAGGGCTCTCAATACGAGCAGTACTTC. The rearrangement uses TRBV18 and TRBJ2-7; D is unclear. Per the germline V gene, CDR1 is KGHSH and CDR2 is LQKENI. There are 14 residues in the CDR3. Trimming pared 1 base from V and 4 bases from J, leaving 11 bases between.

V usage is TRBV15 and J usage is TRBJ2-7; TRBD2 matches at 11 bases. This CDR3 spans 18 amino acids. After removal of 2 bases from V and 6 bases from J, the junction contained 15 bases not matched to a gene. Germline values: CDR1 LNHNV, CDR2 YYDKDF (reference sequence). CDR3 bases: TGTGCCACCAGCAGAAAGCCGCCGGGACTAGCGGAAACTGGCGAGCAGTACTTC. This gives the protein CATSRKPPGLAETGEQYF.

The J gene is TRBJ2-5, the V gene TRBV6-5, with D perhaps matching TRBD2 (6 bases). Trimming stripped 2 bases from V and 5 bases from J, with 6 bases between. Germline CDR1 and CDR2: MNHEY and SVGAGI. This CDR3 has 12 residues. The CDR3 reads CASSYGRETQYF. CDR3 in DNA: TGTGCCAGCAGTTACGGGAGGGAGACCCAGTACTTC.

This clonotype was seen once. The chain uses TRBV28 and TRBJ2-1; no firm D call. The V gene lost 3 bases and the J gene lost 3 bases, with 12 bases spanning the gap. The CDR3 runs to 15 residues. Per the germline V gene, CDR1 is MDHEN and CDR2 is SYDVKM. The CDR3 is CASSFLQKDYNEQFF. In DNA, the CDR3 is TGTGCCAGCAGTTTCTTGCAGAAAGACTACAATGAGCAGTTCTTC.

The chain couples TRBV5-1 to TRBJ1-5, with 9 bases matching TRBD1. The germline V gene encodes CDR1 SGHRS and CDR2 YFSETQ. The CDR3 has 16 residues. The junction had 7 bases not matched to a gene; V was cut back by 4 bases and J by 2 bases. CDR3 region: CASSEQGAGGNQPQHF. The DNA for the CDR3 is TGCGCCAGCAGCGAACAGGGGGCCGGTGGCAATCAGCCCCAGCATTTT. Full variable domain (rest looked up from reference TRBV5-1 and TRBJ1-5): KAGVTQTPRYLIKTRGQQVTLSCSPISGHRSVSWYQQTPGQGLQFLFEYFSETQRNKGNFPGRFSGRQFSNSRSEMNVSTLELGDSALYLCASSEQGAGGNQPQHFGDGTRLSIL.

This rearrangement joins TRBV20-1 to TRBJ1-5; 7 bases line up with TRBD1. The CDR3 covers 15 residues. J gave up 5 bases and V 0 bases, and 7 bases lay outside the gene matches. In germline, CDR1 is DFQATT, CDR2 SNEGSKA (reference sequence). DNA for the CDR3: TGCAGTGCTAGAGATCGGAAGCAGGGGGATCAGCCCCAGCATTTT. Translation: CSARDRKQGDQPQHF.

The V gene is TRBV29-1, the J gene TRBJ2-7, with D maybe TRBD2 (6 bases). V dropped 2 bases and J dropped 2 bases, with 13 bases sitting between them. The CDR3 covers 14 residues. Germline CDR1 is SQVTM and CDR2 is ANQGSEA. The CDR3 region is CSVEPASATYEQYF. The CDR3 coding sequence is TGCAGCGTTGAACCGGCTAGCGCTACCTACGAGCAGTACTTC.

The J gene is TRBJ1-1, the V gene TRBV4-1; D is ambiguous. Trimming shortened V by 3 bases and J by 2 bases, and 10 bases separated the two germline ends. The CDR3 has 14 amino acids. Germline CDR1 reads MGHRA; CDR2 reads YSYEKL. The CDR3 here is CASSQGGFNTEAFF. CDR3 DNA sequence: TGCGCCAGCAGCCAGGGAGGGTTCAACACTGAAGCTTTCTTT.

This chain uses TRBV30 with TRBJ1-1; D is possibly TRBD1 (5 bases). The length of the CDR3 is 14 residues. V was clipped by 3 bases and J by 0 bases, with 11 bases between them. The germline V gene has CDR1 GTSNPN and CDR2 SVGIG (reference sequence). The CDR3 protein is CAWRAGRMNTEAFF. CDR3 coding DNA: TGTGCCTGGAGGGCAGGGAGAATGAACACTGAAGCTTTCTTT.

The chain couples TRBV5-1 to TRBJ2-1, with 8 positions matching TRBD1. The V gene's germline CDR1 is SGHRS and CDR2 YFSETQ. This CDR3 is built from 15 residues. With 1 base clipped from V and 4 bases from J, the junction kept 4 bases outside the gene matches. The CDR3 sequence: CASSLSGQGYNEQFF. The DNA for the CDR3 is TGCGCCAGCAGCTTGTCTGGACAGGGTTACAATGAGCAGTTCTTC.

This chain's CDR3 is CSARRGRRTDTQYF. The CDR3 bases are TGCAGTGCTAGAAGGGGGCGGCGCACAGATACGCAGTATTTT. This rearrangement joins TRBV20-1 to TRBJ2-3, with 7 positions matching TRBD1. The CDR3 contains 14 residues. With 2 bases clipped from V and 1 base from J, the junction kept 3 bases outside the gene matches. In germline, CDR1 is DFQATT, CDR2 SNEGSKA (reference sequence).

This chain joins TRBV5-6 and TRBJ2-1; D remains unclear. V was cut by 5 bases and J by 0 bases, with 12 bases left in between. The CDR3 runs 15 residues. In germline, CDR1 is SGHDT, CDR2 YYEEEE. The CDR3 loop is CASRFTPSSYNEQFF. For the CDR3, the DNA is TGTGCCAGCAGATTTACCCCCAGCTCCTACAATGAGCAGTTCTTC.

This chain uses TRBV28 with TRBJ2-1; 11 bases are a match to TRBD2. The CDR3 loop spans 15 amino acids. The J segment lost 5 bases and the V segment lost 7 bases, leaving 7 bases of the junction unmatched. Germline loops: CDR1 MDHEN, CDR2 SYDVKM. The CDR3 nucleotides read TGTGCCAGCACATCCGGGACTAGCGGAAACAATGAGCAGTTCTTC. Its protein is CASTSGTSGNNEQFF. The entire variable domain, with the rest obtained from reference TRBV28 and TRBJ2-1, is as follows: DVKVTQSSRYLVKRTGEKVFLECVQDMDHENMFWYRQDPGLGLRLIYFSYDVKMKEKGDIPEGYSVSREKKERFSLILESASTNQTSMYLCASTSGTSGNNEQFFGPGTRLTVL.

This clonotype showed up just once. The CDR3, as DNA: TGTGCCACCAGCAGAGATCCAAATCAGCCCCAGCATTTT. As protein: CATSRDPNQPQHF. The rearrangement uses TRBV15 and TRBJ1-5, with D uncertain. The CDR3 runs to 13 residues. V shed 0 bases and J shed 4 bases, with 4 bases lying between them. Germline V gene lookup returns CDR1 LNHNV and CDR2 YYDKDF (reference sequence).

The DNA for the CDR3 is TGTGCCAGCAGTTTATTCCCAGGGAAGAAGACCCAGTACTTC. It codes for CASSLFPGKKTQYF. The chain uses TRBV28 and TRBJ2-5; D is perhaps TRBD1 (5 bases). CDR1 is MDHEN and CDR2 is SYDVKM in the germline V gene. The length of the CDR3 is 14 residues. Trimming left V 1 base short and J 6 bases short, with 12 bases between.

This sequence joins TRBV20-1 and TRBJ2-6; 7 positions agree with TRBD1. V trimming: 0 bases; J trimming: 12 bases; junction bases outside the gene matches: 5. This CDR3 is 13 amino acids long. CDR1 is DFQATT, CDR2 SNEGSKA, per germline (reference sequence). This chain's CDR3 is CSAREAGTAVLTF. CDR3 in DNA: TGCAGTGCTAGAGAGGCCGGGACAGCCGTCCTGACTTTC.

The V and J genes are TRBV10-2 and TRBJ1-5, with D possibly being TRBD1 (5 bases). Germline CDR1 is WSHSY and CDR2 is SAAADI. CDR3 length: 12 residues. Trimming left V 10 bases short and J 5 bases short, with 12 bases between. The DNA for the CDR3 is TGCGCCACCTCAGGGAGGGATCAGCCCCAGCATTTT. This codes for CATSGRDQPQHF.

The chain is built from TRBV18 and TRBJ2-5; 8 bases are a match to TRBD1. Trimming took 1 base from V and 9 from J; bases not matched to a gene: 7. Germline CDR1 reads KGHSH; CDR2 reads LQKENI. The CDR3 consists of 14 residues. CDR3 amino acids: CASSPRDRLGAQYF. The DNA of the CDR3 is TGTGCCAGCTCACCACGGGACAGGCTGGGGGCCCAGTACTTC.